The 18 T cell receptor beta chains below all came from one sample that was sequenced in a study of radiotherapy plus CTLA-4 blockade in lung cancer. Here immunoSEQ multiplex PCR was the method, and the copy in TCRdb shows in-frame clones only, minus some. The sample includes 90,000 to 95,000 clones, 83% of them seen just once. Sequences were derived from peripheral blood, sampled from a patient treated with radiotherapy plus ipilimumab. Every receptor here comes from a human donor with non-small cell lung cancer who had stable disease on radiotherapy plus ipilimumab.

The genes are TRBV30 and TRBJ1-1; perhaps TRBD1 as D (5 bases). From germline, CDR1 is GTSNPN and CDR2 SVGIG (reference sequence). V lost 1 base, J lost 2 bases, and 23 bases lay in between. The CDR3 has 18 amino acids. The CDR3 DNA reads as TGTGCCTGGAGTGCCCCCCCCAGGGTGTCGGCACAAAACACTGAAGCTTTCTTT. This gives the protein CAWSAPPRVSAQNTEAFF.

The gene calls are TRBV28 and TRBJ1-6; D gene ambiguous. With 6 bases removed from V and 6 bases from J, the gap between germline ends came to 3 bases. Germline assignment: CDR1 MDHEN and CDR2 SYDVKM. This CDR3 spans 11 amino acids. CDR3 protein: CASSANSPLHF. DNA for the CDR3: TGTGCCAGCAGCGCTAATTCACCCCTCCACTTT.

The chain combines TRBV9 with TRBJ1-6; D possibly corresponds to TRBD1 (5 bases). The CDR3 has 14 residues. V was cut by 5 bases and J by 9 bases, with 15 bases left in between. Germline V gene data show CDR1 as SGDLS and CDR2 as YYNGEE. The DNA of the CDR3 is TGTGCCAGCAGGGCTGACGCGGGGGTTTCACCCCTCCACTTT. It specifies CASRADAGVSPLHF.

This clone has only a few counts. CDR3 in DNA: TGTGCCAGTACCCTCGGGGCGGTGAGCTCCTACAATGAGCAGTTCTTC. Encoded protein: CASTLGAVSSYNEQFF. J is TRBJ2-1 and V is TRBV19; D possibly matches TRBD1 or TRBD2 (5 bases each). Germline CDR1 LNHDA, CDR2 SQIVND (reference sequence). Trimming removed 7 bases at V and 0 bases at J, with 16 bases between. The CDR3 is 16 amino acids.

V gene TRBV18 combines with J gene TRBJ1-1; D possibly corresponds to TRBD1 (6 bases). The CDR3 consists of 13 residues. Germline CDR1 reads KGHSH; CDR2 reads LQKENI. V lost 8 bases to trimming and J lost 1 base, with 11 bases between them. The CDR3 region has the DNA TGTGCCAGCACGCTGGGACAGAACACTGAAGCTTTCTTT. Protein: CASTLGQNTEAFF.

This clone appeared a few times. The chain joins TRBV10-3 to TRBJ2-7, with unresolved D. This CDR3 is built from 12 residues. The germline V gene has CDR1 ENHRY and CDR2 SYGVKD. V was trimmed by 5 bases and J by 2 bases, leaving 7 bases between them. The CDR3 here is CAISTPAYEQYF. The DNA for the CDR3 is TGTGCCATCAGTACGCCGGCCTACGAGCAGTACTTC.

The rearrangement joins TRBV11-2 to TRBJ1-6; a weak D match, TRBD1 (6 bases). This CDR3 is 17 amino acids long. Germline lookup yields CDR1 SGHAT and CDR2 FQNNGV. V lost 2 bases to trimming and J lost 0 bases, with 11 bases between them. CDR3 residues: CASSLKGGDSYNSPLHF. The CDR3 DNA reads as TGTGCCAGCAGCTTAAAAGGGGGGGACTCCTATAATTCACCCCTCCACTTT.

The chain's CDR3 is CASSIDRGMGEQFF. For the CDR3, the DNA is TGTGCCAGTAGTATAGATCGGGGGATGGGGGAGCAGTTCTTC. This chain joins TRBV19 and TRBJ2-1, with a weak D call TRBD2 (6 bases). Germline V CDR1 and CDR2: LNHDA, SQIVND (reference sequence). V was pared by 0 bases and J by 10 bases, with 13 bases between. The CDR3 is 14 residues long.

This rearrangement joins TRBV21-1 to TRBJ1-1; the table's D call, TRBD1, has no DNA check behind it. TRBV21-1 is marked as a pseudogene. The CDR3 totals 15 residues. In DNA, the CDR3 is TGTGCCAGCAGCAGGCGGCTAGGGGGGAACACTGAAGCTTTCTTT. Residues: CASSRRLGGNTEAFF.

This chain connects TRBV11-2 to TRBJ2-1; perhaps TRBD1 as D (6 bases). The CDR3 runs to 14 residues. Trimming cost V 2 bases and J 5 bases, with 10 bases left between them. CDR1 SGHAT and CDR2 FQNNGV come from the germline V gene. The CDR3 spells CASSLTGPNNEQFF. CDR3 sequence (DNA): TGTGCCAGCAGCTTAACAGGGCCCAACAATGAGCAGTTCTTC.

This clone has just one count. CDR3 amino acids: CASTRRGVGMTEAFF. CDR3 in DNA: TGTGCCAGTACCCGTCGGGGGGTCGGGATGACTGAAGCTTTCTTT. This rearrangement joins TRBV19 to TRBJ1-1; weak D call: TRBD1 (5 bases). Germline V gene lookup returns CDR1 LNHDA and CDR2 SQIVND (reference sequence). V was cut by 7 bases and J by 5 bases, with 20 bases left in between. This CDR3 spans 15 amino acids.

The V and J genes are TRBV6-1 and TRBJ1-3; TRBD1 is a possible D gene (6 bases). V was pared by 2 bases and J by 0 bases, with 20 bases between. The CDR3 loop spans 19 amino acids. CDR1 and CDR2 (germline): MNHNS, SASEGT. The DNA for the CDR3 is TGTGCCAGCAGTGAATCGGGGGGCTCACCTTCAAGCTCTGGAAACACCATATATTTT. It encodes CASSESGGSPSSSGNTIYF.

CDR3 loop: CATSGARSYEQYF. CDR3 nucleotide sequence: TGTGCCACCTCCGGGGCCCGATCCTACGAGCAGTACTTC. The rearrangement links TRBV15 to TRBJ2-7; the D call may be TRBD1 or TRBD2 (5 bases each). Germline assignment: CDR1 LNHNV and CDR2 YYDKDF (reference sequence). V lost 8 bases and J 1 base, leaving 12 bases between the germline ends. The CDR3 runs to 13 residues.

The chain has TRBV13 and TRBJ1-6; TRBD1 matches 9 bases. Germline lookup yields CDR1 PRHDT and CDR2 FYEKMQ (reference sequence). V gave up 0 bases and J gave up 9 bases; unmatched junction bases: 3. The CDR3 extends over 15 amino acids. Here the CDR3 DNA reads TGTGCCAGCAGCTTAGGAACAGGGGGCTCTTCACCCCTCCACTTT. Protein: CASSLGTGGSSPLHF.

This chain links TRBV18 with TRBJ1-6; D possibly corresponds to TRBD1 (5 bases). The germline V gene encodes CDR1 KGHSH and CDR2 LQKENI. Trimming pared 3 bases from V and 7 bases from J, leaving 13 bases between. This CDR3 is built from 15 residues. The CDR3 nucleotides are TGTGCCAGCTCACCGGGGGGGACCGCAAATTCACCCCTCCACTTT. Translating gives CASSPGGTANSPLHF.

J is TRBJ2-5 and V is TRBV30, with 7 bases that match TRBD2. The ends lost 3 bases at V and 5 bases at J; junction bases unmatched: 12. Germline lookup yields CDR1 GTSNPN and CDR2 SVGIG (reference sequence). This CDR3 spans 15 amino acids. The CDR3 DNA reads TGTGCCTGGAGCCTGGCGGGGCGGGAGATGGAGACCCAGTACTTC. This encodes CAWSLAGREMETQYF.

The chain couples TRBV7-2 to TRBJ1-3; 8 bases fit TRBD1. This CDR3 contains 18 residues. V was pared by 2 bases and J by 0 bases, with 9 bases of the junction left unmatched. Germline-derived CDR1 and CDR2 are SGHTA and FQGNSA. The CDR3 DNA is TGTGCCAGCAGCTTAAGGAGACAGGGGTGGAACTCTGGAAACACCATATATTTT. Translation: CASSLRRQGWNSGNTIYF.

V and J are TRBV27 and TRBJ2-3; 13 bases agree with TRBD2. The V gene end was trimmed by 5 bases and the J gene end by 6 bases; junction bases not matched to a gene: 8. Germline lookup yields CDR1 MNHEY and CDR2 SMNVEV (reference sequence). The CDR3 runs to 16 residues. The CDR3 protein is CASSRTSGGAGDTQYF. CDR3 coding DNA: TGTGCCAGCAGTAGAACTAGCGGGGGGGCAGGGGATACGCAGTATTTT.